This T cell receptor beta chain was identified in a study of blood T cell repertoires in COVID-19 (dated by TCRdb to about 2020). A note on the overall study: Samples covering the acute and convalescent phases of COVID-19 were provided by collaborators in the United States, Italy and Spain. The prospective study material was composed of cDNA or gDNA derived from T cells, B-cell-depleted T cells, or PBMCs. Subjects who had been exposed to COVID-19, were actively infected with it, or had recovered from it provided the deeply sampled blood TCRbeta repertoires that made up the dataset. The repertoires were released in a freely available public database meant as a resource for research on the immune response to SARS-CoV-2. Samples came from the ongoing ImmuneRACE study (first 160 participants) plus 1,254 subjects from 6 global collaborators. Sample metadata almost always included a de-identified subject ID, COVID-19 status, age in years and sex. Where available, HLA class I and class II types were taken from metadata supplied by the sample provider and were not determined by assay-based typing. Study-wide findings and limitations: Clinical and demographic metadata were provided uncurated, with the amount varying by source and participant.

The immunoSEQ Assay, a bias-controlled multiplex PCR, was used to amplify TCRbeta CDR3 regions from genomic DNA. In the paper's pipeline: Nucleated cell counts per sample were estimated from amplification of reference gene primers within the assay. To quantify the absolute abundance of each unique TCRbeta CDR3 rearrangement, sequence reads were collapsed and filtered. For each sample, productive Simpson clonality was calculated as the square root of Simpson's diversity index over productive rearrangements. TCRdb carries this immuneACCESS record with in-frame sequences only. Its versions omit some clonotypes, under half of them owing to an unresolved V gene in the studies checked, with the rest unexplained. The V and J calls and the clone size are those of that table, but D and trimming were determined from the DNA. Across this sample there are approximately 150,000 clones, with around 90% seen only once. Jointly, the top ten make up around 1.7% of the sample.

The collaborating institutions used their own protocols to collect whole blood in K2EDTA tubes. For TCRbeta analysis, collaborators shipped samples as frozen whole blood, isolated PBMCs, or DNA extracted from either of those sample types. V and J are truncated by 2 bases and 3 bases respectively, leaving an intervening sequence of 4 bases. In the germline V gene, CDR1 corresponds to SGHAT and CDR2 to FQNNGV. Including cysteine and phenylalanine, the CDR3 has 13 amino acids. Only the CDR3 region is kept as DNA, spanning 39 bases read in frame from base 1. A remark on this clone: The clone's antigen remains unknown. Base qualities are not at hand, and no much larger clone is one base apart.

This receptor was obtained from a woman aged 50 to 65 with acute or convalescent COVID-19. Sequencing used peripheral blood. Recombination linked TRBV11-2 to TRBJ2-2, with no confident D gene call. For the CDR3, the sequence is CASSLIYTGELFF. The DNA is TGTGCCAGCAGCTTAATCTACACCGGGGAGCTGTTTTTT. The full variable domain, completed from the reference TRBV11-2 and TRBJ2-2 proteins outside the CDR3, reads EAGVAQSPRYKIIEKRQSVAFWCNPISGHATLYWYQQILGQGPKLLIQFQNNGVVDDSQLPKDRFSAERLKGVDSTLKIQPAKLEDSAVYLCASSLIYTGELFFGEGSRLTVL.